This TCR beta chain comes out of a study of molecular identifiers for immune sequencing clone quantification. About the study: RNA, taken in replicates from approximately 20,000 or 98,000 naive CD8 cells, was split five ways, with four sequenced.

In this sample, this clonotype turned up once. A much larger clonotype is one base distant, so this may be a read error. The missing conserved phenylalanine or tryptophan at the end of this CDR3 makes a read error likely. TCRdb redid the calling of the PCR reads with MiXCR, one entry per CDR3 protein. The sample consists of 90,000 or so distinct CDR3 sequences, roughly 21% of them appearing once. The ends lost 6 bases at V and 7 bases at J; junction bases unmatched: 14. Looked up from germline, CDR1 is SGHRS and CDR2 is YFSETQ. The CDR3 length is 16 residues. Sequences were obtained from naive CD8+ T cells from blood, with Jurkat cell RNA spiked in. The subset: FACS-sorted CD8+CD4-CCR7+CD45RA+ naive T cells. The chain is built from TRBV5-1 and TRBJ2-1, with 9 bases that match TRBD1. The sequence was obtained from a human donor in good health. Some libraries in this study had Jurkat cell RNA spiked in. The CDR3 DNA is TGCGCCAGCACTCCAAGGGGGACAGGGTTCTATAATGAGCAGTTCTCC. Translating it yields CASTPRGTGFYNEQFS.